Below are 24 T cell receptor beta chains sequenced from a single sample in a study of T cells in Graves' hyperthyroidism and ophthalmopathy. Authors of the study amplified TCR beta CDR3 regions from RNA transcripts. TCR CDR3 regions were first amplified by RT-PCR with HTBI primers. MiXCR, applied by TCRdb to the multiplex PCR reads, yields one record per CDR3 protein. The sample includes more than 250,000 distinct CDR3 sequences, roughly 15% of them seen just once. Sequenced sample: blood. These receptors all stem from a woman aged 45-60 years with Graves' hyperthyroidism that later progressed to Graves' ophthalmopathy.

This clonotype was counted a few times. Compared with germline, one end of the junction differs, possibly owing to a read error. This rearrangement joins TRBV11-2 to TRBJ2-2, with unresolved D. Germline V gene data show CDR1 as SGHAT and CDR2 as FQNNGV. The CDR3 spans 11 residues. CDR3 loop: CASRLTGELFF. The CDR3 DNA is TGTGCCAGCAGACTCACTGGGGAACTGTTTTTT.

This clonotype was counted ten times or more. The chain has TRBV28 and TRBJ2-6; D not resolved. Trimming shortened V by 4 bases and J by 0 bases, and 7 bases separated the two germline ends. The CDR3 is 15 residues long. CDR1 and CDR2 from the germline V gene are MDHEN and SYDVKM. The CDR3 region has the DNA TGTGCCAGCAGTTCAGGTTACTCTGGGGCCAACGTCCTGACTTTC. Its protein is CASSSGYSGANVLTF.

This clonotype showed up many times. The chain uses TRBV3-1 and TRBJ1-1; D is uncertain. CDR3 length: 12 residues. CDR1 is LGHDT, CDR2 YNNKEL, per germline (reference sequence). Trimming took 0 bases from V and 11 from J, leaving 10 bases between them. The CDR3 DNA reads TGTGCCAGCAGCCAAGAGGGGTTGGGGGCTTTCTTT. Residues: CASSQEGLGAFF. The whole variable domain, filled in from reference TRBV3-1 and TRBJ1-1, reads DTAVSQTPKYLVTQMGNDKSIKCEQNLGHDTMYWYKQDSKKFLKIMFSYNNKELIINETVPNRFSPKSPDKAHLNLHINSLELGDSAVYFCASSQEGLGAFFGQGTRLTVV.

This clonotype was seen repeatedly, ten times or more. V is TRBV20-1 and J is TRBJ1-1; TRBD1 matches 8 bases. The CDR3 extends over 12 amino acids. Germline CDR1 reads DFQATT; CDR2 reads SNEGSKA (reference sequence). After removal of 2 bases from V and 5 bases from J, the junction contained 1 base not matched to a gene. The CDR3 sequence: CSARQGATEAFF. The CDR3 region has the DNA TGCAGTGCTAGACAGGGGGCGACTGAAGCTTTCTTT.

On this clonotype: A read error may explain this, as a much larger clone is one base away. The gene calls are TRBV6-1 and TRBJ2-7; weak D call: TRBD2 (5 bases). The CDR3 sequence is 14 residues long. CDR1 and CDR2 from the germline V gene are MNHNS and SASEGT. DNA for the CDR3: TGTGCCAGCACCCCTCCGGGGAGCTCCTACGAGCAGTGCTTC. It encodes CASTPPGSSYEQCF.

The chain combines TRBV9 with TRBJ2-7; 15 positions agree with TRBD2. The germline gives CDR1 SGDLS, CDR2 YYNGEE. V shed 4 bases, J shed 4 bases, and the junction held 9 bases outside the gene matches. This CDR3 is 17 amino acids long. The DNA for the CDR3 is TGTGCCAGCAGCTCCCAGGGACTAGCGGGAGGTCTGTACGAGCAGTACTTC. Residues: CASSSQGLAGGLYEQYF. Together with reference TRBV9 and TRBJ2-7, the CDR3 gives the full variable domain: DSGVTQTPKHLITATGQRVTLRCSPRSGDLSVYWYQQSLDQGLQFLIQYYNGEERAKGNILERFSAQQFPDLHSELNLSSLELGDSALYFCASSSQGLAGGLYEQYFGPGTRLTVT.

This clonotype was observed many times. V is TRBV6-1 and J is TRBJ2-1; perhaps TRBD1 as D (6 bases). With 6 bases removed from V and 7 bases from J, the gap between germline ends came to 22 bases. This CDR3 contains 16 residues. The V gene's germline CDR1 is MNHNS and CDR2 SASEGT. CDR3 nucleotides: TGTGCCAGCAGCCGCGACTGGGCCGCGCAGGGGAATGAGCAGTTCTTC. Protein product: CASSRDWAAQGNEQFF.

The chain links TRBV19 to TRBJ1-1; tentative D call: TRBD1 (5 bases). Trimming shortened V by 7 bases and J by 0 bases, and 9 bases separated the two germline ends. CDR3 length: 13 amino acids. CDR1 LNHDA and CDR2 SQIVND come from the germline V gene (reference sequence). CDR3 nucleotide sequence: TGTGCCAGTACCAGGGTCGTGAACACTGAAGCTTTCTTT. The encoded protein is CASTRVVNTEAFF.

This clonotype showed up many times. The CDR3 loop is CASSPSSGTSGYEQYF. In DNA, the CDR3 is TGTGCCAGCTCACCTTCATCGGGGACTAGCGGTTACGAGCAGTACTTC. The chain has TRBV18 and TRBJ2-7; 11 bases are a match to TRBD2. CDR1 is KGHSH and CDR2 is LQKENI in the germline V gene. J lost 4 bases, V lost 3 bases, and 8 bases had no gene match. This CDR3 is 16 amino acids long.

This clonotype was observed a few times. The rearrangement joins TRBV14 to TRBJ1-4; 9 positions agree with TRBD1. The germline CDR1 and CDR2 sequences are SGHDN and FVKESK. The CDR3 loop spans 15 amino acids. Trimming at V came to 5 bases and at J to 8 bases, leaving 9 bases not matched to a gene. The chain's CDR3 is CASSTLQGAGEKLFF. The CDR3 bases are TGTGCCAGCAGCACATTACAGGGGGCTGGGGAAAAACTGTTTTTT.

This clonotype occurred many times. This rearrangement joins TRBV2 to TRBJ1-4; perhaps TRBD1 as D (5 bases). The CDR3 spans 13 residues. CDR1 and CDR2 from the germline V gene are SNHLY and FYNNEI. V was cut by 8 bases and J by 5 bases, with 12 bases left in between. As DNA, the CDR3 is TGTGCCAGCGACGGGACGGGGAATGAAAAACTGTTTTTT. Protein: CASDGTGNEKLFF.

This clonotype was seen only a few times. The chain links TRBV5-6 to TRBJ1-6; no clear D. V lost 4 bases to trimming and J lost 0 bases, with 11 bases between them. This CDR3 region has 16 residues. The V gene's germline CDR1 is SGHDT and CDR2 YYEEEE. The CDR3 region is CASSLSTSSYNSPLHF. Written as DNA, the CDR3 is TGTGCCAGCAGCCTATCGACAAGCTCCTATAATTCACCCCTCCACTTT.

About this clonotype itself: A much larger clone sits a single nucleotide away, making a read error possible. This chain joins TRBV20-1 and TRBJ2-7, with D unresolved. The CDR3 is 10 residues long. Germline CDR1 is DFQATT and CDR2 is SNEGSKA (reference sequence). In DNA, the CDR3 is TGCGGTGCCCCGGGCTACGAGCAGTACTTC. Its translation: CGAPGYEQYF.

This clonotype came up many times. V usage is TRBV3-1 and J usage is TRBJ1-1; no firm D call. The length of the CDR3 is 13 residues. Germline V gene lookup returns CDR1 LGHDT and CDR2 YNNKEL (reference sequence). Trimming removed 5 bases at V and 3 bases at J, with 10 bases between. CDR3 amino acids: CASSGQQDTEAFF. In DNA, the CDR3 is TGTGCCAGCAGCGGGCAGCAGGACACTGAAGCTTTCTTT.

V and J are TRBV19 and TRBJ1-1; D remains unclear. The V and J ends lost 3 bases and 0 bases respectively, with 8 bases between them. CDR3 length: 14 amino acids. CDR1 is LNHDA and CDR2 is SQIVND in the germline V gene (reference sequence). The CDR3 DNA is TGTGCCAGTAGTATGCCCCTGCTGAACACTGAAGCTTTCTTT. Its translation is CASSMPLLNTEAFF. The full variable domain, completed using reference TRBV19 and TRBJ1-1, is DGGITQSPKYLFRKEGQNVTLSCEQNLNHDAMYWYRQDPGQGLRLIYYSQIVNDFQKGDIAEGYSVSREKKESFPLTVTSAQKNPTAFYLCASSMPLLNTEAFFGQGTRLTVV.

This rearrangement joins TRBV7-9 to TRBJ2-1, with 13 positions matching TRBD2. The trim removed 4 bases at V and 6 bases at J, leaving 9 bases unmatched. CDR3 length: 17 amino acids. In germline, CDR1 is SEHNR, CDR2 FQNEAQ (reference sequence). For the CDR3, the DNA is TGTGCCAGCAGCTCAACTTGGACTAGCGGGAGCCCCAATGAGCAGTTCTTC. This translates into CASSSTWTSGSPNEQFF.

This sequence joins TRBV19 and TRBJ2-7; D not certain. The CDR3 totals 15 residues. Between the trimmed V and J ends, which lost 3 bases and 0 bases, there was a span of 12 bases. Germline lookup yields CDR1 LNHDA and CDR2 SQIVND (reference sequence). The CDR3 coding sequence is TGTGCCAGTAGTATCTCCGCAGGAATCTCCTACGAGCAGTACTTC. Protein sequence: CASSISAGISYEQYF.

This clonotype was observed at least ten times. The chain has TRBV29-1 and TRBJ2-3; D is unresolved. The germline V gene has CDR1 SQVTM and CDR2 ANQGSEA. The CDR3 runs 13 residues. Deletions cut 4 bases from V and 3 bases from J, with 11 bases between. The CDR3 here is CSVAGFETDTQYF. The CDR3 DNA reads TGCAGCGTTGCGGGCTTCGAAACAGATACGCAGTATTTT.

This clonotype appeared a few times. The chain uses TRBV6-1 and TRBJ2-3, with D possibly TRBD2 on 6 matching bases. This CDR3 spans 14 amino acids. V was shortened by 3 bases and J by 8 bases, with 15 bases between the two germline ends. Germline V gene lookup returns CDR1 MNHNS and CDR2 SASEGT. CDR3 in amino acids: CASSDLLAPTTQYF. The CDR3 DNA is TGTGCCAGCAGTGATCTGCTAGCGCCAACTACGCAGTATTTT.

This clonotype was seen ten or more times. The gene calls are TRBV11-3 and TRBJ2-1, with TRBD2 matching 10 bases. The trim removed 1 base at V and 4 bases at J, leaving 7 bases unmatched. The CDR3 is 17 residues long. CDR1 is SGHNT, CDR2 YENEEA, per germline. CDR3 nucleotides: TGTGCCAGCAGCTTAGCCCCTACTAGCGGGGTATACAATGAGCAGTTCTTC. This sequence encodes CASSLAPTSGVYNEQFF.

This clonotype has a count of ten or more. The CDR3 DNA reads as TGTGCCTGGTGGGGACTAGTACCAGATACGCAGTATTTT. Amino acids: CAWWGLVPDTQYF. The chain employs TRBV30 and TRBJ2-3, with TRBD2 matching 8 bases. CDR1 is GTSNPN, CDR2 SVGIG, per germline (reference sequence). This CDR3 is built from 13 residues. J lost 4 bases, V lost 5 bases, and 5 bases had no gene match.

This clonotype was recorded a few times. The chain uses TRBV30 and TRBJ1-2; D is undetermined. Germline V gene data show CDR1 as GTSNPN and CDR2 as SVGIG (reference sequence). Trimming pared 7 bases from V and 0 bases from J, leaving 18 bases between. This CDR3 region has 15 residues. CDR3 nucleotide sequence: TGTGCCTTTGGATACGGGCGACGTCCTAACTATGGCTACACCTTC. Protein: CAFGYGRRPNYGYTF.

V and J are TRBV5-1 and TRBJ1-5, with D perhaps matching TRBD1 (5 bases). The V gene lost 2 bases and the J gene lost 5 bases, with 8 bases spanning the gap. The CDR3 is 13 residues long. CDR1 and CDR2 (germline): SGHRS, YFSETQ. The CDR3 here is CASSFAGDQPQHF. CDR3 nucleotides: TGCGCCAGCAGCTTTGCGGGGGATCAGCCCCAGCATTTT.

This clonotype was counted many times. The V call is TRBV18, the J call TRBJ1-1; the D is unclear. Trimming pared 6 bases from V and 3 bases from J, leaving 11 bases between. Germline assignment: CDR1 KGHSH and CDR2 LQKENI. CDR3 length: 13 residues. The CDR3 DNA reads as TGTGCCAGCTCGTACACAAGGGACACTGAAGCTTTCTTT. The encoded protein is CASSYTRDTEAFF.